This T cell receptor beta chain was recorded in a study of blood T cell repertoires in COVID-19. Turning to the study itself: COVID-19 samples, acute and convalescent, were from the United States, Italy and Spain. PBMCs, B-cell-depleted T cells, or T cells were the source of the cDNA or gDNA that made up the material.

Authors' data handling: Amplified reference gene primers provided the basis for estimating nucleated cell counts. Only in-frame clones appear in the TCRdb table, and some are missing; sequencing was by immunoSEQ multiplex PCR. D and trimming come from the DNA, and the V and J calls and clone size come from that table. Altogether fewer than 75,000 clones are present, more than 70% being singletons, with the ten largest covering about 6%. The CDR3 is made up of 14 amino acids. Germline loops: CDR1 SGHRS, CDR2 YFSETQ. V shed 6 bases and J shed 5 bases, with 16 bases lying between them. This TCR derives from a woman aged 60-75 years with acute or convalescent COVID-19. What was sequenced was peripheral blood. The chain joins TRBV5-1 to TRBJ2-3, with a weak D call TRBD2 (6 bases). This CDR3 reads CASTTLGGGDTQYF. The CDR3, as DNA: TGCGCCAGCACGACCCTGGGAGGAGGAGATACGCAGTATTTT.